The rows below give T cell receptor beta chains drawn from one sample of a study of post-analysis software for immune sequencing data. TCRdb itself ran the PCR reads through MiXCR, one entry per CDR3 protein. The profile shows about 770,000 distinct CDR3 sequences, roughly 50% of them singletons. The sequenced material came from blood. Source of these receptors: a girl between 10 and 17 years old with multiple sclerosis. The CDR3 runs from the conserved cysteine through the conserved F or W. The D gene is left open where the match is weak. Only some rows state a clone size, as once, few, many or a class for expanded clones.

D	size	V	J	CDR3	DNA
-	-	TRBV7-3	TRBJ1-2	CASSLGPENYGYTF	TGTGCCAGCAGCTTAGGTCCAGAGAACTATGGCTACACCTTC
-	-	TRBV11-3	TRBJ2-7	CASSPVGWNEQYF	TGTGCCAGCAGCCCGGTCGGATGGAATGAGCAGTACTTC
-	once	TRBV21-1	TRBJ2-7	CASSKAKRSQVAYEQYF	TGTGCCAGCAGCAAAGCGAAAAGGTCACAGGTAGCCTACGAGCAGTACTTC
-	few	TRBV4-3	TRBJ2-2	CASSPVGRELFF	TGCGCCAGCAGCCCCGTTGGTAGGGAGCTGTTTTTT
TRBD2	-	TRBV6-2/TRBV6-3	TRBJ2-7	CARSYGVSGRFYEQYF	TGTGCCCGCAGTTACGGAGTCAGCGGGAGGTTCTACGAGCAGTACTTC
-	-	TRBV12-3/TRBV12-4	TRBJ2-7	CASRLGGISGEQYF	TGTGCCAGCAGGCTGGGCGGGATTTCGGGCGAGCAGTACTTC
-	-	TRBV29-1	TRBJ2-7	CSVKPGRRHYEQYF	TGCAGCGTAAAACCGGGACGGAGACACTACGAGCAGTACTTC
TRBD1	-	TRBV2	TRBJ2-3	CASGGTGGGDTQYF	TGTGCCAGCGGTGGGACAGGGGGAGGAGATACGCAGTATTTT
TRBD2	few	TRBV9	TRBJ2-1	CASSASGRYNEQFF	TGTGCCAGCAGCGCTAGCGGGAGGTACAATGAGCAGTTCTTC
TRBD1	-	TRBV29-1	TRBJ1-1	CSALQGGSEAFF	TGCAGCGCCCTCCAGGGGGGTTCTGAAGCTTTCTTT
TRBD1	-	TRBV6-5	TRBJ2-5	CASGPGTGMWETQYF	TGTGCCAGCGGACCCGGGACAGGGATGTGGGAGACCCAGTACTTC
TRBD2	-	TRBV11-2	TRBJ2-1	CASRKAGVNEQFF	TGTGCCAGCAGAAAAGCGGGAGTAAATGAGCAGTTCTTC
-	-	TRBV4-1	TRBJ1-1	CASSHPTGSTEAFF	TGCGCCAGCAGCCACCCGACAGGAAGCACTGAAGCTTTCTTT
-	-	TRBV12-3/TRBV12-4	TRBJ1-1	CASTRTRGNTEAFF	TGTGCCAGCACCAGGACCAGGGGGAACACTGAAGCTTTCTTT
-	-	TRBV7-9	TRBJ2-1	CASSKSSLNEQFF	TGTGCCAGCAGCAAGTCTAGCCTCAATGAGCAGTTCTTC
-	-	TRBV9	TRBJ2-1	CASSGGVGYNEQFF	TGTGCCAGCAGCGGCGGAGTGGGATACAATGAGCAGTTCTTC
-	few	TRBV27	TRBJ2-7	CASSAGHLYEQYF	TGTGCCAGCAGTGCGGGACATCTCTACGAGCAGTACTTC
TRBD2	few	TRBV20-1	TRBJ2-3	CSVLREEVDTQYF	TGCAGTGTCTTGCGGGAGGAAGTAGATACGCAGTATTTT
-	-	TRBV27	TRBJ2-6	CASSSPREVGANVLTF	TGTGCCAGCAGTTCCCCGAGGGAGGTAGGGGCCAACGTCCTGACTTTC
-	few	TRBV11-2	TRBJ1-1	CASSLTRGNTEAFF	TGTGCCAGCAGCTTGACAAGGGGGAACACTGAAGCTTTCTTT
-	few	TRBV7-3	TRBJ1-1	CASSLPHAFPGRPYTEAFF	TGTGCCAGCAGCTTACCTCATGCCTTCCCGGGCAGACCTTACACTGAAGCTTTCTTT
-	-	TRBV20-1	TRBJ2-7	CSAPPPLGPSNEQYF	TGCAGTGCTCCACCACCGTTAGGGCCGTCTAACGAGCAGTACTTC
TRBD1	-	TRBV29-1	TRBJ2-3	CSVAPQFGTGSTDTQYF	TGCAGCGTTGCACCTCAGTTCGGGACAGGAAGCACAGATACGCAGTATTTT
-	many	TRBV7-3	TRBJ2-7	CASSPRQGGEQYF	TGTGCCAGCAGCCCACGACAGGGAGGCGAGCAGTACTTC
TRBD2	-	TRBV28	TRBJ2-5	CASSLGSGKWQETQYF	TGTGCCAGCAGTTTGGGTAGCGGGAAGTGGCAAGAGACCCAGTACTTC
-	-	TRBV13	TRBJ2-7	CASSTYRDSHEQYF	TGTGCCAGCAGCACGTACAGGGACTCCCACGAGCAGTACTTC
TRBD2	few	TRBV27	TRBJ2-7	CASRGSSGTFEQYF	TGTGCCAGCAGGGGGTCTAGCGGGACTTTCGAGCAGTACTTC
TRBD2	-	TRBV20-1	TRBJ2-7	CSARDGGAYEQYF	TGCAGTGCTAGAGATGGGGGGGCCTACGAGCAGTACTTC
-	-	TRBV7-9	TRBJ1-4	CASSSRQADEKLFF	TGTGCCAGCAGCTCGAGACAGGCGGATGAAAAACTGTTTTTT
-	-	TRBV28	TRBJ2-5	CASSPRDRVLQETQYF	TGTGCCAGCAGTCCTAGGGACCGCGTGCTACAAGAGACCCAGTACTTC
TRBD2	-	TRBV3-1	TRBJ2-1	CASGQGAGTSGSNEQFF	TGTGCCAGCGGCCAAGGGGCCGGGACTAGCGGGAGCAATGAGCAGTTCTTC
TRBD2	-	TRBV11-1	TRBJ2-3	CASSPPSGRVDTQYF	TGTGCCAGCAGCCCCCCAAGCGGGAGGGTAGATACGCAGTATTTT
-	few	TRBV7-2	TRBJ2-1	CASSRTYYNEQFF	TGTGCCAGCAGCCGGACCTATTACAATGAGCAGTTCTTC
-	-	TRBV7-6	TRBJ1-1	CASSTRVADTEAFF	TGTGCCAGCAGCACCCGGGTCGCGGACACTGAAGCTTTCTTT
TRBD2	-	TRBV7-9	TRBJ2-7	CASSPLDSGRAGEQYF	TGTGCCAGCAGCCCGCTTGATAGCGGGAGGGCGGGCGAGCAGTACTTC
-	-	TRBV6-5	TRBJ2-7	CASATLMGSQYF	TGTGCCAGCGCTACACTCATGGGGTCCCAGTACTTC
-	-	TRBV19	TRBJ2-1	CASSSLEYDDEQFF	TGTGCCAGTAGTAGTCTTGAGTACGACGATGAGCAGTTCTTC
TRBD2	-	TRBV4-1	TRBJ2-7	CASSQVDTGGRDEQYF	TGCGCCAGCAGCCAAGTCGACACGGGAGGTAGGGATGAGCAGTACTTC
-	-	TRBV18	TRBJ2-1	CASFKMDEQFF	TGTGCCAGCTTCAAGATGGATGAGCAGTTCTTC
-	-	TRBV7-2	TRBJ2-1	CASSLMASAHNEQFF	TGTGCCAGCAGCTTAATGGCTAGCGCCCACAATGAGCAGTTCTTC
-	-	TRBV13	TRBJ2-7	CASSLTKSYEQYF	TGTGCCAGCAGCTTAACAAAGTCCTACGAGCAGTACTTC
TRBD1	-	TRBV25-1	TRBJ2-5	CASSEPGTGRETQYF	TGTGCCAGCAGTGAACCCGGGACAGGGAGAGAGACCCAGTACTTC
-	-	TRBV7-2	TRBJ2-5	CASSLGGGAETQYF	TGTGCCAGCAGCTTAGGCGGAGGGGCGGAGACCCAGTACTTC
TRBD1	-	TRBV20-1	TRBJ2-2	CSARRTGSGELFF	TGCAGTGCTAGGAGGACAGGGTCCGGGGAGCTGTTTTTT
-	-	TRBV4-3	TRBJ1-6	CASSQGAAFRYNSPLHF	TGCGCCAGCAGCCAAGGGGCGGCGTTTCGGTATAATTCACCCCTCCACTTT
TRBD2	many	TRBV29-1	TRBJ2-7	CSVRLAADEQYF	TGCAGCGTGCGACTAGCGGCAGACGAGCAGTACTTC
-	-	TRBV4-2	TRBJ1-1	CASSQDRVNTEAFF	TGTGCCAGCAGCCAAGACAGGGTGAACACTGAAGCTTTCTTT
TRBD2	-	TRBV25-1	TRBJ2-1	CASSEYGSGLARDEQFF	TGTGCCAGCAGTGAATACGGGTCAGGACTAGCTCGCGATGAGCAGTTCTTC
-	-	TRBV5-1	TRBJ2-7	CASSVGTHRTYEQYF	TGCGCCAGCAGCGTTGGGACTCATCGGACCTACGAGCAGTACTTC
TRBD2	-	TRBV10-3	TRBJ2-1	CAISRGLAGGLYNEQFF	TGTGCCATCAGCCGGGGACTAGCGGGAGGACTCTACAATGAGCAGTTCTTC
-	-	TRBV7-8	TRBJ2-1	CASSLARRDIKTSSYNEQFF	TGTGCCAGCAGCTTAGCGAGGCGGGACATTAAAACGAGCTCCTACAATGAGCAGTTCTTC
-	-	TRBV12-3/TRBV12-4	TRBJ1-2	CASSDPDGGNYGYTF	TGTGCCAGCAGTGACCCGGACGGTGGGAACTATGGCTACACCTTC
-	few	TRBV20-1	TRBJ2-1	CSALFPVEQFF	TGCAGTGCTCTATTCCCTGTGGAGCAGTTCTTC
TRBD1	few	TRBV10-3	TRBJ1-1	CAISETGGPTEAFF	TGTGCCATCAGTGAGACAGGGGGCCCCACTGAAGCTTTCTTT
-	-	TRBV7-9	TRBJ1-1	CASSFLGRNTEAFF	TGTGCCAGCAGCTTCCTGGGGAGGAACACTGAAGCTTTCTTT
-	few	TRBV29-1	TRBJ2-3	CSVGYGTSISSTDTQYF	TGCAGCGTTGGTTACGGGACCAGCATCTCTAGCACAGATACGCAGTATTTT
TRBD1	-	TRBV12-3/TRBV12-4	TRBJ2-7	CASSLVGQGNGEQYF	TGTGCCAGCAGTTTAGTGGGACAGGGAAACGGCGAGCAGTACTTC
-	-	TRBV5-1	TRBJ2-7	CAGQVDQYF	TGCGCCGGCCAGGTGGATCAGTACTTC
-	-	TRBV29-1	TRBJ2-3	CSVEEVGIETDTQYF	TGCAGCGTTGAGGAGGTCGGGATAGAGACGGATACGCAGTATTTT
-	few	TRBV5-1	TRBJ1-1	CASRAGVNTEAFF	TGCGCCAGCAGGGCAGGGGTGAACACTGAAGCTTTCTTT